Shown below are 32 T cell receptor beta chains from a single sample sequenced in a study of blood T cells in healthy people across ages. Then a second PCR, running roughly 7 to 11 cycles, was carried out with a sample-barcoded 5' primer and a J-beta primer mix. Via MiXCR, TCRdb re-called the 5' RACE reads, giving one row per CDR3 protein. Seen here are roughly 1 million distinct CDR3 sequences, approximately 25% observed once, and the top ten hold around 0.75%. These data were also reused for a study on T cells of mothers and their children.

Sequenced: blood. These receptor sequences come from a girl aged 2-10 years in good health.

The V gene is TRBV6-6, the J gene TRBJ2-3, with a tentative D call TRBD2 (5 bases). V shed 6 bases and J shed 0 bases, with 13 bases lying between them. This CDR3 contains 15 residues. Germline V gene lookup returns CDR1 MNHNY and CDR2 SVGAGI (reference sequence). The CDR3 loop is CASRPNGESTDTQYF. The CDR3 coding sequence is TGTGCCAGCAGGCCTAACGGGGAGAGCACAGATACGCAGTATTTT.

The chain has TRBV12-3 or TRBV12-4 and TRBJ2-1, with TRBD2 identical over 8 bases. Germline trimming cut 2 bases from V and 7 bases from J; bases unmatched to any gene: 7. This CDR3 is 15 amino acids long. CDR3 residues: CASSLPGGSGNEQFF. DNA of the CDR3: TGTGCCAGCAGTTTACCGGGAGGGTCTGGTAATGAGCAGTTCTTC.

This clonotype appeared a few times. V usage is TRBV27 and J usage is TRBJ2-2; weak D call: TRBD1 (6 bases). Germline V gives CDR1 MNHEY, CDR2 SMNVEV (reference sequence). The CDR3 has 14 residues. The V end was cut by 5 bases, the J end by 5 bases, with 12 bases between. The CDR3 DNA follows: TGTGCCAGCAGTCCCACAGGGCTTACCGGGGAGCTGTTTTTT. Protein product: CASSPTGLTGELFF.

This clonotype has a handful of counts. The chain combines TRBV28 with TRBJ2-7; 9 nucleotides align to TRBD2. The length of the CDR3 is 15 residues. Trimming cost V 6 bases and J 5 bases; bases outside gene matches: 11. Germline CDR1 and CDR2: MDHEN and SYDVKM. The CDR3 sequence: CASSRLAAPGDEQYF. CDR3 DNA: TGTGCCAGCAGCAGACTAGCGGCCCCAGGGGACGAGCAGTACTTC.

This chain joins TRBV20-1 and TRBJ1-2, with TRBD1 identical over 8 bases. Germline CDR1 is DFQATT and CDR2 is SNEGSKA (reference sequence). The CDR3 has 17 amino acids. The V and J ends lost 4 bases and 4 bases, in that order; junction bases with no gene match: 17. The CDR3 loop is CSAITERGSGGFYGYTF. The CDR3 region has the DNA TGCAGTGCTATTACAGAACGGGGTTCAGGGGGCTTCTATGGCTACACCTTC.

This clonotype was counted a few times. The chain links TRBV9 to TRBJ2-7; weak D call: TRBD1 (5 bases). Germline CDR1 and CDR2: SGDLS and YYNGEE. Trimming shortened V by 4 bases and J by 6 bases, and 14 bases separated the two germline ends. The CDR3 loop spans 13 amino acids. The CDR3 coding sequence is TGTGCCAGCAGCCCTGCGTCTGGGGCCGAGCAGTACTTC. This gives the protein CASSPASGAEQYF.

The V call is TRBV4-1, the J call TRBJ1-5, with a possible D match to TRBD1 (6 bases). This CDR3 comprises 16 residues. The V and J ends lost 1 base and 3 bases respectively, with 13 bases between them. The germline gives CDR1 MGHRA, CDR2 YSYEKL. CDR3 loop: CASSQVSGQLNQPQHF. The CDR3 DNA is TGCGCCAGCAGCCAAGTGTCCGGACAGCTCAATCAGCCCCAGCATTTT.

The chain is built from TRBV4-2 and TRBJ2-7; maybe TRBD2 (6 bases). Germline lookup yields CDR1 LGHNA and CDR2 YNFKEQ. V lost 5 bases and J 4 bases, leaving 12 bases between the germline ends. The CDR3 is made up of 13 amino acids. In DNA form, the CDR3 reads TGTGCCAGCAGCTATGCCGGGGGATACGAGCAGTACTTC. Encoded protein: CASSYAGGYEQYF.

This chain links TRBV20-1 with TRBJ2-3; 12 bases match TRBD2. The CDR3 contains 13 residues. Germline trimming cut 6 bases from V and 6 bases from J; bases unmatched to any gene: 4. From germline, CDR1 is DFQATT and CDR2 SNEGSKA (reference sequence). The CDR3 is CSATSGGFDTQYF. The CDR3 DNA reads TGCAGTGCCACTAGCGGGGGGTTTGATACGCAGTATTTT.

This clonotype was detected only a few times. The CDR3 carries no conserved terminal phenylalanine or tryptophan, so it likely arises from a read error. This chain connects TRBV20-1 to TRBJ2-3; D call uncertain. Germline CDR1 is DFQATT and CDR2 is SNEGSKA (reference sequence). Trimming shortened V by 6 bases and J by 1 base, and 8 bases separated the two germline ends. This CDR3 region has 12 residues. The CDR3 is CSAVLGTDTQYL. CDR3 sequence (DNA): TGCAGTGCCGTCCTAGGCACAGATACGCAGTATCTT.

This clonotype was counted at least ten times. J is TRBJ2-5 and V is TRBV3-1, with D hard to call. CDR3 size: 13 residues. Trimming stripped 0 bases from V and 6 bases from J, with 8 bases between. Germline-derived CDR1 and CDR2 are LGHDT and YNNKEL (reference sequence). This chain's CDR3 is CASSQETGKTQYF. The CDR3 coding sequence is TGTGCCAGCAGCCAAGAAACTGGGAAGACCCAGTACTTC.

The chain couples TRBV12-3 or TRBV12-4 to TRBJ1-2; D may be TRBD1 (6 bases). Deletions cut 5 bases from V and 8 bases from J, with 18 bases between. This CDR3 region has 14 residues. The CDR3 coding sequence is TGTGCCAGCAGTCAGGGGACAATCACGCGGGGCTACACCTTC. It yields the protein CASSQGTITRGYTF.

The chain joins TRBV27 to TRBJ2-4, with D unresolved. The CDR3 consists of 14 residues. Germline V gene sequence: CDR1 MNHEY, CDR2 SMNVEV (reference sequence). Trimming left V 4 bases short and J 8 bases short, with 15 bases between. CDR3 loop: CASSWATSLDIQYF. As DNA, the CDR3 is TGTGCCAGCAGTTGGGCTACATCCCTGGACATTCAGTACTTC.

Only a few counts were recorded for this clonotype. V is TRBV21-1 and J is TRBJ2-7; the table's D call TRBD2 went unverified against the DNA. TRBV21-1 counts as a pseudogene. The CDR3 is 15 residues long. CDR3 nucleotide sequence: TGTGCCAGCAGCAAAGTACTAGCGCGGTACTACGAGCAGTACTTC. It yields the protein CASSKVLARYYEQYF.

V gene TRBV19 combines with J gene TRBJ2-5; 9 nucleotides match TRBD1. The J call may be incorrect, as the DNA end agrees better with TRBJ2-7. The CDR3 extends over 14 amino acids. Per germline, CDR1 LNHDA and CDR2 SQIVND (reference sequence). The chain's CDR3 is CASTETGGVGEQYF. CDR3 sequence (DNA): TGTGCCAGTACCGAGACAGGGGGTGTCGGCGAGCAGTACTTC.

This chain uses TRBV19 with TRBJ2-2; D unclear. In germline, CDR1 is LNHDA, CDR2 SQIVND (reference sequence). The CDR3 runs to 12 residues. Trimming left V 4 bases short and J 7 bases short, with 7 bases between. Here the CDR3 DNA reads TGTGCCAGTAGTAGAGGATACGGGGAGCTGTTTTTT. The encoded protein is CASSRGYGELFF.

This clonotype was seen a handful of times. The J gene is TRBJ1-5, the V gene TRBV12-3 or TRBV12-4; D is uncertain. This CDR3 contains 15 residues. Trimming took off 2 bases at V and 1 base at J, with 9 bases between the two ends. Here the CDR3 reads CASSLPGGSNQPQHF. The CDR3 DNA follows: TGTGCCAGCAGTTTACCGGGCGGGAGCAATCAGCCCCAGCATTTT.

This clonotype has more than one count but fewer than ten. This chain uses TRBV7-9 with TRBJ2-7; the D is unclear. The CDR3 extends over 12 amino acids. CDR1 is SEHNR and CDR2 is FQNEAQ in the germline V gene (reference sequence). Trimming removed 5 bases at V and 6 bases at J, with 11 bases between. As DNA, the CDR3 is TGTGCCAGCAGCCCACTATCACCCGAGCAGTACTTC. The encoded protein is CASSPLSPEQYF.

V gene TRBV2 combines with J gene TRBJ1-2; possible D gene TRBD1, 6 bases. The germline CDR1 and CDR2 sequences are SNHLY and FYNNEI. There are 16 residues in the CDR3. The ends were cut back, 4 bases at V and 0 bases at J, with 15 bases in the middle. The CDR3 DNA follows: TGTGCCAGCAGTGGGGGGGCCGCACTCGCTAACTATGGCTACACCTTC. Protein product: CASSGGAALANYGYTF.

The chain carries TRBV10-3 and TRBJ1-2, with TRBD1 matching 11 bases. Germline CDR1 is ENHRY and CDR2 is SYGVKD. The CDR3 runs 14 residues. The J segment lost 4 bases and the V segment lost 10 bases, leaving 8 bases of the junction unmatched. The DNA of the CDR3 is TGTGCCACCCTCCATGGGACAGGGGGCTATGGCTACACCTTC. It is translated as CATLHGTGGYGYTF.

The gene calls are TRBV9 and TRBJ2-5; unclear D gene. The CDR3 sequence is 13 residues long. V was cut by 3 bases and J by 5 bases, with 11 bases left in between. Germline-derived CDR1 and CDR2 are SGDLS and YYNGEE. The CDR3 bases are TGTGCCAGCAGCGCTTCAGTAGACGAGACCCAGTACTTC. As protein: CASSASVDETQYF.

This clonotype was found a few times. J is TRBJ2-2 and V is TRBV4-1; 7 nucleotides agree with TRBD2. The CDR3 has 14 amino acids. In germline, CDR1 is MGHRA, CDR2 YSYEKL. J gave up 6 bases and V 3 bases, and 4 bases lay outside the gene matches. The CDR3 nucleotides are TGCGCCAGCAGCCAGGGGGGGGGTTCCGGGGAGCTGTTTTTT. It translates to CASSQGGGSGELFF.

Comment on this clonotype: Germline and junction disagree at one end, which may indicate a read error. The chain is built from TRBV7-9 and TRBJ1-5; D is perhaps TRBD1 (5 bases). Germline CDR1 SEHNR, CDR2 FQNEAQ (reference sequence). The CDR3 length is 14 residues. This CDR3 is CASSSGLGNQPQHF. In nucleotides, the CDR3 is TGTGCCAGCAGCTCAGGGTTGGGGAATCAGCCCCAGCACTTT.

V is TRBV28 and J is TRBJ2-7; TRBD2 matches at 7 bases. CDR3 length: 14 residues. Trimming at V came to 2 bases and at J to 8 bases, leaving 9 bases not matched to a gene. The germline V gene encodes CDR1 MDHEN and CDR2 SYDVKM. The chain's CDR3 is CASSLRGVVSKQYF. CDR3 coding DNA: TGTGCCAGCAGTTTACGGGGGGTGGTGAGCAAGCAGTACTTC.

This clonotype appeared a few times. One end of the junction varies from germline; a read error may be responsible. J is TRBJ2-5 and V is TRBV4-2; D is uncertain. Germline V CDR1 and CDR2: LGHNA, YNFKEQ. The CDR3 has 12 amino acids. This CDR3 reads CASSQEISPLFF. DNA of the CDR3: TGTGCCAGCAGCCAAGAAATAAGTCCACTGTTCTTC.

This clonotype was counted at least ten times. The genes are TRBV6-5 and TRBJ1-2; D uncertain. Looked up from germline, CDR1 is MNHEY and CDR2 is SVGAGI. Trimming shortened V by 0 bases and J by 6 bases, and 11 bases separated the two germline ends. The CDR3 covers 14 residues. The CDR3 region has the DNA TGTGCCAGCAGTTACTCGGGCGGCCAGAATGGCTACACCTTC. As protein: CASSYSGGQNGYTF.

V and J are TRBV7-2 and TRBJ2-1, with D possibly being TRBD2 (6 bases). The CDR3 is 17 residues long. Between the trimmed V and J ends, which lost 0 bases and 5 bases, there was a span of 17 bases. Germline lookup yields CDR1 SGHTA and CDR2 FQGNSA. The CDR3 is CASSLASGGPINNEQFF. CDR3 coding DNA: TGTGCCAGCAGCTTAGCTAGCGGCGGGCCCATTAACAATGAGCAGTTCTTC.

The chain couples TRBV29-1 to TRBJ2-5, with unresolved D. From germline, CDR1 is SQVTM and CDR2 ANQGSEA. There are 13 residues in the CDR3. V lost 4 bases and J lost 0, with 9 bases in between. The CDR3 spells CSVVWSNQETQYF. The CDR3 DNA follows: TGCAGCGTTGTCTGGTCCAACCAAGAGACCCAGTACTTC. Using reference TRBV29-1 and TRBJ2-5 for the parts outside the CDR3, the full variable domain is SAVISQKPSRDICQRGTSLTIQCQVDSQVTMMFWYRQQPGQSLTLIATANQGSEATYESGFVIDKFPISRPNLTFSTLTVSNMSPEDSSIYLCSVVWSNQETQYFGPGTRLLVL.

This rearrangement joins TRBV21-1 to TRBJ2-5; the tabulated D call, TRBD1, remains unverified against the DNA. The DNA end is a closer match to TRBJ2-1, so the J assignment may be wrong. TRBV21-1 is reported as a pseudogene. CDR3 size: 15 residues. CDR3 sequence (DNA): TGTGCCAGCAGCCCTTGGAGGGGGCTTGGGAATGAGCAGTTCTTC. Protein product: CASSPWRGLGNEQFF.

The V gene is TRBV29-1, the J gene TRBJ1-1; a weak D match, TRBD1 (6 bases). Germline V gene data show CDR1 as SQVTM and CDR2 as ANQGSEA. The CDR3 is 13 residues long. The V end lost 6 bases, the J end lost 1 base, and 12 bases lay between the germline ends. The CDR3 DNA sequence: TGCAGCGTAGGGGGGCTCGGGAACACTGAAGCTTTCTTT. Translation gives CSVGGLGNTEAFF. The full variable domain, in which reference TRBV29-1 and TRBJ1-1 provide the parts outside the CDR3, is SAVISQKPSRDICQRGTSLTIQCQVDSQVTMMFWYRQQPGQSLTLIATANQGSEATYESGFVIDKFPISRPNLTFSTLTVSNMSPEDSSIYLCSVGGLGNTEAFFGQGTRLTVV.

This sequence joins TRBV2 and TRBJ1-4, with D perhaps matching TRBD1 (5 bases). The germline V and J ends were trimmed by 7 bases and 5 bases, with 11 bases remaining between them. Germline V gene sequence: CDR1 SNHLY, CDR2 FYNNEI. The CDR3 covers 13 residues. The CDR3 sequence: CASIGRENEKLFF. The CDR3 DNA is TGTGCCAGCATAGGCAGGGAGAATGAAAAACTGTTTTTT.

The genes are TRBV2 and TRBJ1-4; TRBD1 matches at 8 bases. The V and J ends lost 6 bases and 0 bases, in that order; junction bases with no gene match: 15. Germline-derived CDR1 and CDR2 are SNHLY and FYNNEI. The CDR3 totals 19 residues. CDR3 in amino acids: CASSRYGTGGVATNEKLFF. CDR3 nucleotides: TGTGCCAGCAGCCGATACGGGACAGGTGGGGTTGCAACTAATGAAAAACTGTTTTTT.